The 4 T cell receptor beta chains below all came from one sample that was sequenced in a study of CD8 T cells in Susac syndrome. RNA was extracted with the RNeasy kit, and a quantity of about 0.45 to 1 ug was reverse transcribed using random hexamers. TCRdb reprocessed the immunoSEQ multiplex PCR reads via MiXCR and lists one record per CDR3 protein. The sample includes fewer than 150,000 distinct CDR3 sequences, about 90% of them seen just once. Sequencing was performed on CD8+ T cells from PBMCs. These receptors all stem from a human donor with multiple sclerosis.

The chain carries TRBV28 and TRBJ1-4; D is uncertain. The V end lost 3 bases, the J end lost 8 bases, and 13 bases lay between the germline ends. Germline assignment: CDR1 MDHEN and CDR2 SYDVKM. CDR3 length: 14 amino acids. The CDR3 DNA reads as TGTGCCAGCAGTTTTCTGGATGTAAACGAAAAACTGTTTTTT. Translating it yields CASSFLDVNEKLFF. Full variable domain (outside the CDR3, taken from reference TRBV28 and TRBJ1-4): DVKVTQSSRYLVKRTGEKVFLECVQDMDHENMFWYRQDPGLGLRLIYFSYDVKMKEKGDIPEGYSVSREKKERFSLILESASTNQTSMYLCASSFLDVNEKLFFGSGTQLSVL.

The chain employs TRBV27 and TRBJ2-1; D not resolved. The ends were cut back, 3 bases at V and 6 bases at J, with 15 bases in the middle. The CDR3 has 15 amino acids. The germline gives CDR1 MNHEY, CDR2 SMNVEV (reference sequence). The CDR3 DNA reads TGTGCCAGCAGTTTTTCTTCGTCGGGTGGCAATGAGCAGTTCTTC. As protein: CASSFSSSGGNEQFF.

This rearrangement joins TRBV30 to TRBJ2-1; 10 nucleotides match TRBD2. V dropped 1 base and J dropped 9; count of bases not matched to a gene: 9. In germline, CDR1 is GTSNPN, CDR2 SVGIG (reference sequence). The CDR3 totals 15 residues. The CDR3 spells CAWSAFLAGETEQFF. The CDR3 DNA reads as TGTGCCTGGAGTGCATTTCTAGCGGGAGAAACTGAGCAGTTCTTC.

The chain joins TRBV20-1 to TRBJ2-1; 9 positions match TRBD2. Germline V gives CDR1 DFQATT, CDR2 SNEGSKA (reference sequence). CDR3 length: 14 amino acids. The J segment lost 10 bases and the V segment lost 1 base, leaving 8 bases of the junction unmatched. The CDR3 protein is CSARGSGLALEQFF. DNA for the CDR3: TGCAGTGCTAGAGGAAGCGGACTAGCGCTAGAGCAGTTCTTC.